Following are 31 T cell receptor beta chains from one sample sequenced in a study of CD8+ T cells in alopecia areata. Specified treatment: oral pan-JAK inhibitor, 5-10 mg twice daily. RNA was extracted and reverse transcribed into cDNA as the sequencing template. Here immunoSEQ multiplex PCR was the method, and the copy in TCRdb shows in-frame clones only, minus some. The table includes 200,000 or so clones, 58% detected once. The sequences come from CD4+ T cells sorted from blood, collected at week 24, from a patient treated with tofacitinib. The receptors derive from a human donor with alopecia areata.

The chain has TRBV2 and TRBJ1-2, with D tentatively TRBD1 (5 bases). This CDR3 is built from 14 residues. Germline V gene lookup returns CDR1 SNHLY and CDR2 FYNNEI. Trimming removed 6 bases from V and 1 base from J, with 12 bases in between. The CDR3 bases are TGTGCCAGCAGAGCCCAGGGACTTAACTATGGCTACACCTTC. Its protein is CASRAQGLNYGYTF.

This clone has only a few counts. The gene calls are TRBV29-1 and TRBJ1-1; 10 bases are a match to TRBD1. Germline-derived CDR1 and CDR2 are SQVTM and ANQGSEA. The CDR3 spans 14 residues. With V trimmed by 4 bases and J by 3 bases, 5 bases remained unmatched. CDR3 bases: TGCAGCGTTGGAGAAGGGACAGGGGACACTGAAGCTTTCTTT. It translates to CSVGEGTGDTEAFF.

V and J are TRBV4-1 and TRBJ1-2; 7 bases match TRBD1. Germline-derived CDR1 and CDR2 are MGHRA and YSYEKL. V shed 3 bases and J 8 bases; nucleotides not matched to a gene: 12. The CDR3 is 15 residues long. In DNA, the CDR3 is TGCGCCAGCAGCCATTCTACGACAGGGCCGGTAGGCTACACCTTC. It yields the protein CASSHSTTGPVGYTF.

This clone was found a few times. The chain links TRBV5-1 to TRBJ2-5, with unresolved D. Germline values: CDR1 SGHRS, CDR2 YFSETQ. The ends were cut back, 4 bases at V and 5 bases at J, with 12 bases in the middle. The CDR3 runs 13 residues. CDR3 loop: CASSRQIEETQYF. CDR3 DNA sequence: TGCGCCAGCAGCCGACAAATCGAGGAGACCCAGTACTTC. The variable domain in full, with the rest retrieved from reference TRBV5-1 and TRBJ2-5, is KAGVTQTPRYLIKTRGQQVTLSCSPISGHRSVSWYQQTPGQGLQFLFEYFSETQRNKGNFPGRFSGRQFSNSRSEMNVSTLELGDSALYLCASSRQIEETQYFGPGTRLLVL.

Only a few counts were recorded for this clone. The chain carries TRBV5-6 and TRBJ1-1, with 7 positions matching TRBD1. The V gene's germline CDR1 is SGHDT and CDR2 YYEEEE. The V and J ends lost 4 bases and 2 bases, in that order; junction bases with no gene match: 5. The CDR3 has 14 amino acids. In nucleotides, the CDR3 is TGTGCCAGCAGCAAGGGGACAGTAAACACTGAAGCTTTCTTT. The encoded protein is CASSKGTVNTEAFF. Full variable domain (remainder filled in from reference TRBV5-6 and TRBJ1-1): DAGVTQSPTHLIKTRGQQVTLRCSPKSGHDTVSWYQQALGQGPQFIFQYYEEEERQRGNFPDRFSGHQFPNYSSELNVNALLLGDSALYLCASSKGTVNTEAFFGQGTRLTVV.

Of note for this clone: The sample holds other DNA sequences that translate to the same CDR3. This rearrangement joins TRBV7-2 to TRBJ2-3; D is undetermined. CDR3 length: 13 residues. Between the trimmed V and J ends, which lost 5 bases and 3 bases, there was a span of 9 bases. The germline gives CDR1 SGHTA, CDR2 FQGNSA. The CDR3 DNA is TGTGCCAGCAGCCTAAGGCGGACAGATACGCAGTATTTT. As protein: CASSLRRTDTQYF.

This sequence joins TRBV5-1 and TRBJ2-1, with 13 nucleotides matching TRBD2. The CDR3 loop spans 16 amino acids. Per germline, CDR1 SGHRS and CDR2 YFSETQ. Losses at the gene ends were 4 bases for V and 15 bases for J; bases not matched to a gene: 16. The CDR3 loop reads CASSSAPGTSGNLPFF. In DNA, the CDR3 is TGCGCCAGCAGCAGCGCGCCCGGGACTAGCGGGAATTTGCCGTTCTTC.

In this sample, this clone turned up a few times. This chain joins TRBV7-2 and TRBJ1-2, with unresolved D. The CDR3 runs to 13 residues. The V and J ends lost 4 bases and 4 bases respectively, with 10 bases between them. Looked up from germline, CDR1 is SGHTA and CDR2 is FQGNSA. CDR3 in amino acids: CASSSGPTYGYTF. The CDR3, as DNA: TGTGCCAGCAGCTCCGGCCCCACCTATGGCTACACCTTC.

V is TRBV4-2 and J is TRBJ1-2, with D perhaps TRBD1 (5 bases). Germline values: CDR1 LGHNA, CDR2 YNFKEQ. Trimming left V 0 bases short and J 1 base short, with 12 bases between. The CDR3 length is 16 residues. Written as DNA, the CDR3 is TGTGCCAGCAGCCAAGAAAGAGGGGTCGATAACTATGGCTACACCTTC. This sequence encodes CASSQERGVDNYGYTF.

The V and J genes are TRBV28 and TRBJ1-2; 7 nucleotides line up with TRBD1. Germline assignment: CDR1 MDHEN and CDR2 SYDVKM. J was trimmed by 4 bases and V by 5 bases; bases with no gene match: 7. This CDR3 contains 14 residues. In DNA form, the CDR3 reads TGTGCCAGCAGTCTGACAGGGAGCCCCTATGGCTACACCTTC. This sequence encodes CASSLTGSPYGYTF.

A single count supports this clone. V usage is TRBV5-1 and J usage is TRBJ1-5; no reliable D call. Germline lookup yields CDR1 SGHRS and CDR2 YFSETQ. V shed 4 bases and J shed 0 bases, with 5 bases lying between them. The length of the CDR3 is 13 residues. The DNA of the CDR3 is TGCGCCAGCAGCATCGATAGCAATCAGCCCCAGCATTTT. It translates to CASSIDSNQPQHF.

About this clone itself: This sample includes further DNA sequences coding for the same CDR3. V usage is TRBV29-1 and J usage is TRBJ2-5; TRBD1 matches at 7 bases. CDR1 and CDR2 from the germline V gene are SQVTM and ANQGSEA. CDR3 size: 12 residues. The V segment lost 3 bases and the J segment 5 bases; nucleotides outside the gene matches: 3. The CDR3 sequence: CSVELTGETQYF. The CDR3 bases are TGCAGCGTTGAGCTGACAGGGGAGACCCAGTACTTC.

The table lists this clone with a few counts. CDR3 region: CAWRVTDTQYF. Here the CDR3 DNA reads TGTGCCTGGAGAGTCACAGATACGCAGTATTTT. The genes are TRBV30 and TRBJ2-3; D ambiguous. This CDR3 is built from 11 residues. The V gene lost 3 bases and the J gene lost 2 bases, with 3 bases spanning the gap. Looked up from germline, CDR1 is GTSNPN and CDR2 is SVGIG (reference sequence).

A few counts support this clone. The genes are TRBV2 and TRBJ1-1; TRBD1 matches 9 bases. Germline CDR1 is SNHLY and CDR2 is FYNNEI. Trimming took 4 bases from V and 4 from J; bases not matched to a gene: 7. The CDR3 is made up of 15 amino acids. The CDR3 region is CASSAWGQGITEAFF. CDR3 DNA: TGTGCCAGCAGTGCTTGGGGACAGGGTATCACTGAAGCTTTCTTT.

This clone showed up just a few times. The rearrangement joins TRBV29-1 to TRBJ2-5; TRBD1 matches at 12 bases. CDR3 length: 12 amino acids. Germline V gives CDR1 SQVTM, CDR2 ANQGSEA. Trimming removed 7 bases from V and 4 bases from J; junction bases left unmatched: 1. The DNA of the CDR3 is TGCAGCGGGGACAGGGGGCGAGAGACCCAGTACTTC. Its protein is CSGDRGRETQYF.

The DNA for the CDR3 is TGCGCCAGCAGCCAGGGGGGCCTTACTGAGCAGTTCTTC. It codes for CASSQGGLTEQFF. The chain is built from TRBV4-1 and TRBJ2-1; D assignment may be TRBD1 or TRBD2 (6 bases each). V lost 3 bases and J lost 9, with 12 bases in between. The CDR3 sequence is 13 residues long. The germline V gene encodes CDR1 MGHRA and CDR2 YSYEKL.

This clone showed up just a few times. V usage is TRBV5-1 and J usage is TRBJ2-5, with D hard to call. V lost 4 bases to trimming and J lost 0 bases, with 4 bases between them. CDR3 length: 12 residues. Germline CDR1 reads SGHRS; CDR2 reads YFSETQ. CDR3 sequence reads: CASSPDQETQYF. CDR3 nucleotides: TGCGCCAGCAGCCCCGACCAAGAGACCCAGTACTTC.

This chain links TRBV18 with TRBJ2-5; 9 nucleotides line up with TRBD1. Per the germline V gene, CDR1 is KGHSH and CDR2 is LQKENI. The V and J ends lost 4 bases and 6 bases, in that order; junction bases with no gene match: 6. The CDR3 is 14 residues long. CDR3 region: CASSLRQGEKTQYF. CDR3 coding DNA: TGTGCCAGCTCACTGCGACAGGGGGAAAAGACCCAGTACTTC.

The genes are TRBV5-1 and TRBJ2-4; D is possibly TRBD1 (6 bases). This CDR3 is 14 amino acids long. Trimming left V 4 bases short and J 5 bases short, with 13 bases between. Germline-derived CDR1 and CDR2 are SGHRS and YFSETQ. The CDR3 region has the DNA TGCGCCAGCAGCAGTCAGGGGTCTCAAAACATTCAGTACTTC. It is translated as CASSSQGSQNIQYF.

The chain has TRBV7-2 and TRBJ1-1; D might be TRBD1 (6 bases). V shed 5 bases and J shed 3 bases, with 16 bases lying between them. Germline V CDR1 and CDR2: SGHTA, FQGNSA. The CDR3 loop spans 15 amino acids. Written as DNA, the CDR3 is TGTGCCAGCAGCAGCCGGGGGGCAGGAGACACTGAAGCTTTCTTT. Its translation: CASSSRGAGDTEAFF.

The V and J genes are TRBV30 and TRBJ1-1; D uncertain. V lost 2 bases and J lost 3, with 10 bases in between. Germline CDR1 and CDR2: GTSNPN and SVGIG (reference sequence). The CDR3 extends over 13 amino acids. The DNA of the CDR3 is TGTGCCTGGAGTACCAGGATGGACACTGAAGCTTTCTTT. Protein sequence: CAWSTRMDTEAFF.

A few counts support this clone. The chain joins TRBV28 to TRBJ1-5; TRBD1 aligns across 9 bases. CDR3 size: 14 residues. J gave up 1 base and V 6 bases, and 1 base lay outside the gene matches. CDR1 and CDR2 from the germline V gene are MDHEN and SYDVKM. As DNA, the CDR3 is TGTGCCAGCAGGGACAGGGGCAGCAATCAGCCCCAGCATTTT. It translates to CASRDRGSNQPQHF.

The V and J genes are TRBV15 and TRBJ2-3; TRBD1 agrees at 7 bases. Per the germline V gene, CDR1 is LNHNV and CDR2 is YYDKDF (reference sequence). J was trimmed by 5 bases and V by 1 base; bases with no gene match: 6. This CDR3 contains 15 residues. CDR3 sequence: CATSRVLQGKDTQYF. In DNA form, the CDR3 reads TGTGCCACCAGCAGAGTCTTACAGGGGAAAGATACGCAGTATTTT.

This clone occurred a few times. The chain joins TRBV11-1 to TRBJ2-1; 12 nucleotides agree with TRBD2. V trimming: 3 bases; J trimming: 12 bases; junction bases outside the gene matches: 6. Germline CDR1 SGHAT, CDR2 FQDESV (reference sequence). This CDR3 has 14 residues. CDR3 in amino acids: CASSLLLAGGVQFF. The CDR3 coding sequence is TGTGCCAGCAGCTTGTTACTAGCGGGAGGCGTGCAGTTCTTC.

The V gene is TRBV7-9, the J gene TRBJ2-7, with D hard to call. This CDR3 spans 19 amino acids. V was shortened by 1 base and J by 0 bases, with 22 bases between the two germline ends. CDR1 is SEHNR and CDR2 is FQNEAQ in the germline V gene (reference sequence). CDR3 in amino acids: CASSLGAAPALPNSYEQYF. Written as DNA, the CDR3 is TGTGCCAGCAGCTTAGGGGCAGCGCCCGCCCTCCCCAACTCCTACGAGCAGTACTTC.

This clone was recorded a few times. The rearrangement joins TRBV5-4 to TRBJ2-1; 15 bases line up with TRBD2. CDR1 and CDR2 from the germline V gene are SGHNT and YYREEE (reference sequence). Trimming took 3 bases from V and 7 from J; bases not matched to a gene: 8. The CDR3 is made up of 17 amino acids. CDR3 nucleotides: TGTGCCAGCAGCTCGCGGACTAGCGGGAGGGCCCGAAATGAGCAGTTCTTC. This translates into CASSSRTSGRARNEQFF.

The CDR3 DNA follows: TGTGCCAGCAGCGTAGGGTTTGGGACAGCGAACACTGAAGCTTTCTTT. As protein: CASSVGFGTANTEAFF. The chain combines TRBV9 with TRBJ1-1; 7 bases are a match to TRBD1. Germline V gene lookup returns CDR1 SGDLS and CDR2 YYNGEE. This CDR3 region has 16 residues. V shed 0 bases, J shed 1 base, and the junction held 6 bases outside the gene matches. Full variable domain (missing parts from reference TRBV9 and TRBJ1-1): DSGVTQTPKHLITATGQRVTLRCSPRSGDLSVYWYQQSLDQGLQFLIQYYNGEERAKGNILERFSAQQFPDLHSELNLSSLELGDSALYFCASSVGFGTANTEAFFGQGTRLTVV.

This clone was recorded a few times. J is TRBJ2-1 and V is TRBV30; no firm D call. The V and J ends lost 0 bases and 10 bases respectively, with 10 bases between them. This CDR3 contains 12 residues. Per germline, CDR1 GTSNPN and CDR2 SVGIG (reference sequence). CDR3 in DNA: TGTGCCTGGAGTGTAGCCCGGGTGGAGCAGTTCTTC. It translates to CAWSVARVEQFF.

This sequence joins TRBV6-6 and TRBJ1-1; a weak D match, TRBD1 (5 bases). Trimming took 5 bases from V and 10 from J, leaving 14 bases between them. There are 12 residues in the CDR3. Germline values: CDR1 MNHNY, CDR2 SVGAGI (reference sequence). In DNA form, the CDR3 reads TGTGCCAGCAGTGACCGCCGGGACTTAGCTTTCTTT. Amino acids: CASSDRRDLAFF.

Details on this clone: This sample also contains other DNA sequences that code for the same CDR3. The V call is TRBV7-2, the J call TRBJ2-3; D is unclear. This CDR3 is 12 amino acids long. Trimming shortened V by 2 bases and J by 3 bases, and 3 bases separated the two germline ends. CDR1 is SGHTA, CDR2 FQGNSA, per germline. CDR3 bases: TGTGCCAGCAGCTTACGGACAGATACGCAGTATTTT. Protein: CASSLRTDTQYF.

The chain combines TRBV4-1 with TRBJ2-3; D is possibly TRBD1 (5 bases). Per germline, CDR1 MGHRA and CDR2 YSYEKL. Trimming took 4 bases from V and 1 from J, leaving 9 bases between them. This CDR3 contains 14 residues. In DNA form, the CDR3 reads TGCGCCAGCAGCCGAGACAGACGCACAGATACGCAGTATTTT. This codes for CASSRDRRTDTQYF.